These T cell receptor beta chains were read from a single sample in a study of OX40 agonist ivuxolimab in advanced cancers. Sequenced by immunoSEQ multiplex PCR; TCRdb stores in-frame clones only, minus some. The data show approximately 90,000 clones, less than 95% seen once. The specimen was CD4+ or CD8+ T cells sorted from blood, collected in a trial of the OX40 agonist ivuxolimab. The receptors shown here come from an adult with an advanced solid tumor such as melanoma, head and neck, liver or kidney cancer. The CDR3 runs from the conserved cysteine through the conserved F or W. The D gene is left open where the match is weak. Size values are once, few and many counts, or a class for expanded clones, and some rows have none.

d_call	clone_size	j_call	v_call	cdr3_aa	cdr3_nt
-	-	TRBJ2-1	TRBV11-2	CASSTLTNEQFF	TGTGCCAGCAGCACTTTAACCAATGAGCAGTTCTTC
-	-	TRBJ2-3	TRBV4-3	CASSQDGRRTDTQYF	TGCGCCAGCAGCCAAGATGGGCGGCGCACAGATACGCAGTATTTT
-	once	TRBJ2-7	TRBV28	CASSSFLVPRSYEQYF	TGTGCCAGCAGTTCGTTCCTAGTCCCCCGGTCCTACGAGCAGTACTTC
TRBD2	-	TRBJ2-1	TRBV19	CASTPSPTSGTYNEQFF	TGTGCCAGTACCCCATCCCCGACTAGCGGGACTTACAATGAGCAGTTCTTC
-	-	TRBJ1-4	TRBV13	CASSSRYRANEKLFF	TGTGCCAGCAGCTCGAGGTACCGGGCTAATGAAAAACTGTTTTTT
-	-	TRBJ1-1	TRBV19	CASSPDSAFREAFF	TGTGCCAGTAGCCCGGACAGCGCTTTCCGCGAAGCTTTCTTT
-	-	TRBJ2-5	TRBV20-1	CSADHETQYF	TGCAGTGCTGACCATGAGACCCAGTACTTC
-	few	TRBJ1-2	TRBV28	CASSPIDSYGYTF	TGTGCCAGCAGCCCTATCGACTCCTATGGCTACACCTTC
-	-	TRBJ2-7	TRBV18	CASSPRDGRVYEQYF	TGTGCCAGCTCACCTCGCGACGGAAGGGTGTACGAGCAGTACTTC
-	-	TRBJ1-6	TRBV2	CASTKVRGRSSYNSPLHF	TGTGCCAGCACAAAAGTGAGGGGCCGGAGCTCCTATAATTCACCCCTCCACTTT
-	-	TRBJ1-3	TRBV2	CASSSLNTIYF	TGTGCCAGCAGTAGTTTAAACACCATATATTTT
-	-	TRBJ1-3	TRBV7-6	CASGARARAGEGNTIYF	TGTGCCAGCGGTGCACGGGCCCGGGCAGGCGAGGGAAACACCATATATTTT
TRBD1	-	TRBJ1-4	TRBV5-4	CASSSSGQGDEKLFF	TGTGCCAGCAGCTCCTCCGGACAGGGAGATGAAAAACTGTTTTTT
-	-	TRBJ2-1	TRBV9	CASSVSLETSNEQFF	TGTGCCAGCAGCGTAAGTCTAGAAACTTCCAATGAGCAGTTCTTC
-	-	TRBJ2-1	TRBV4-1	CASSQDLAGVGANEQFF	TGCGCCAGCAGCCAAGATCTTGCGGGAGTGGGGGCCAATGAGCAGTTCTTC
-	-	TRBJ2-2	TRBV5-4	CASSPGFLGAANTGELFF	TGTGCCAGCAGCCCCGGATTTCTGGGGGCTGCGAACACCGGGGAGCTGTTTTTT
-	-	TRBJ2-7	TRBV18	CASSTGLLYEQYF	TGTGCCAGCTCAACGGGACTCCTCTACGAGCAGTACTTC
-	-	TRBJ1-2	TRBV7-2	CASSSQGAIDYTF	TGTGCCAGCAGCTCACAGGGCGCTATTGACTACACCTTC
-	-	TRBJ2-3	TRBV30	CAWSRILDTQYF	TGTGCCTGGAGCCGCATCTTAGATACGCAGTATTTT
TRBD2	-	TRBJ2-2	TRBV28	CASSFQRGAGELFF	TGTGCCAGCAGTTTTCAGCGGGGGGCCGGGGAGCTGTTTTTT
-	-	TRBJ1-2	TRBV28	CASSLLYTEAAGGYTF	TGTGCCAGCAGTTTACTCTATACCGAGGCAGCGGGGGGCTACACCTTC
-	-	TRBJ2-3	TRBV5-1	CASSKREPADTQYF	TGCGCCAGCAGCAAGAGGGAGCCGGCAGATACGCAGTATTTT
TRBD1	-	TRBJ1-2	TRBV4-2	CASSLDRGRDYGYTF	TGTGCCAGCAGCCTCGACAGGGGGCGCGACTATGGCTACACCTTC
-	-	TRBJ2-1	TRBV10-3	CAISGTEPYNEQFF	TGTGCCATCAGTGGGACAGAGCCTTACAATGAGCAGTTCTTC
-	once	TRBJ2-1	TRBV4-3	CASSHPRVAPEQFF	TGCGCCAGCAGCCACCCCAGAGTAGCCCCCGAGCAGTTCTTC
TRBD1	-	TRBJ1-2	TRBV7-9	CASSLTGQGNYGYTF	TGTGCCAGCAGCTTAACGGGACAGGGGAACTATGGCTACACCTTC
TRBD2	-	TRBJ2-2	TRBV5-1	CASSYLAANTGELFF	TGCGCCAGCAGCTATCTAGCGGCGAACACCGGGGAGCTGTTTTTT
TRBD1	-	TRBJ2-7	TRBV9	CASSVEGIENRGRWEYEQYF	TGTGCCAGCAGCGTAGAGGGGATTGAGAACAGGGGGCGTTGGGAGTACGAGCAGTACTTC
-	-	TRBJ2-6	TRBV7-9	CASRRRGSGANVLTF	TGTGCCAGCAGGCGCCGAGGCTCTGGGGCCAACGTCCTGACTTTC
-	-	TRBJ1-2	TRBV28	CASRDLGGYTF	TGTGCCAGCAGGGACTTGGGTGGCTACACCTTC
-	-	TRBJ2-7	TRBV18	CASSPSTGKGYEQYF	TGTGCCAGCTCACCGTCCACCGGTAAGGGGTACGAGCAGTACTTC
-	-	TRBJ2-7	TRBV28	CASSLLTRRSYEQYF	TGTGCCAGCAGTTTATTGACTCGCAGGTCCTACGAGCAGTACTTC
TRBD1	-	TRBJ2-7	TRBV6-5	CASRETGPYEQYF	TGTGCCAGCAGAGAGACAGGGCCCTACGAGCAGTACTTC
TRBD1	-	TRBJ2-2	TRBV28	CASSGTGVKELFF	TGTGCCAGCAGTGGGACAGGAGTGAAGGAGCTGTTTTTT
-	-	TRBJ1-1	TRBV7-2	CASSLGGLGLSTEAFF	TGTGCCAGCAGCTTAGGAGGCTTGGGGCTTAGCACTGAAGCTTTCTTT
-	-	TRBJ2-7	TRBV28	CASSLMSGLSYEQYF	TGTGCCAGCAGTTTAATGTCCGGACTCTCATACGAGCAGTACTTC
-	-	TRBJ2-1	TRBV5-4	CASSLDGYNEQFF	TGTGCCAGCAGCCTTGACGGATACAATGAGCAGTTCTTC
-	-	TRBJ1-1	TRBV5-1	CASSPIWGRTAEAFF	TGCGCCAGCAGCCCGATCTGGGGGAGAACCGCTGAAGCTTTCTTT
-	-	TRBJ1-3	TRBV7-9	CASGRVTGNTIYF	TGTGCCAGCGGTAGGGTTACAGGAAACACCATATATTTT
-	-	TRBJ1-1	TRBV7-3	CASSPTGSTEAFF	TGTGCCAGCAGCCCAACAGGGAGCACTGAAGCTTTCTTT
-	-	TRBJ1-1	TRBV6-1	CATALLSNTEAFF	TGTGCCACCGCTCTCCTATCGAACACTGAAGCTTTCTTT
-	-	TRBJ1-1	TRBV27	CATLPGRFGTEAFF	TGTGCCACGCTGCCAGGGAGATTTGGGACTGAAGCTTTCTTT
-	-	TRBJ1-5	TRBV30	CAWSPGGGNQPQHF	TGTGCCTGGAGTCCGGGGGGGGGCAATCAGCCCCAGCATTTT
-	-	TRBJ2-1	TRBV19	CASSIEGTSLSSYNEQFF	TGTGCCAGTAGTATAGAGGGAACTAGCCTTAGCTCCTACAATGAGCAGTTCTTC
-	-	TRBJ2-5	TRBV11-1	CASSLSGQAETQYF	TGTGCCAGCAGCTTAAGCGGGCAGGCGGAGACCCAGTACTTC
TRBD2	-	TRBJ2-3	TRBV5-1	CASSRLAGVTDTQYF	TGCGCCAGCAGCCGACTAGCGGGGGTCACAGATACGCAGTATTTT
-	-	TRBJ2-7	TRBV7-2	CASSPWVLWEQYF	TGTGCCAGCAGCCCCTGGGTCTTGTGGGAGCAGTACTTC
-	-	TRBJ2-5	TRBV19	CASSIRVKPDQETQYF	TGTGCCAGTAGTATCCGGGTCAAGCCCGACCAAGAGACCCAGTACTTC
-	-	TRBJ1-3	TRBV28	CASRGFGNTIYF	TGTGCCAGCCGGGGCTTCGGAAACACCATATATTTT
-	-	TRBJ2-7	TRBV5-4	CASSQQGSSYEQYF	TGTGCCAGCAGCCAACAGGGATCCTCCTACGAGCAGTACTTC